The 12 T cell receptor beta chains reported below all come from one sample, sequenced in a study of multiple sclerosis patients with progressive multifocal leukoencephalopathy (dated by TCRdb to between 2019 and 2020). Libraries were built with the immunoSEQ multiplex PCR assay. TCRdb re-hosts the immuneACCESS table, in-frame sequences only. Its copies lack some clones; in the studies checked, an unresolved V gene accounts for under half of them, and the cause for the rest is not known. The sample contains 25,000 to 30,000 clones, 90% of them found a single time. The top ten clones comprise about 1.3% of the sample. The time point label corresponds to: about 13 months of natalizumab therapy. Interpreted using the paper, the treatment or condition label stands for: on natalizumab therapy at sampling. Sequences were derived from PBMCs, sampled from a patient treated with natalizumab. The receptors stem from a human donor with multiple sclerosis.

The V and J genes are TRBV5-4 and TRBJ2-3; 7 nucleotides agree with TRBD1. This CDR3 has 15 residues. J was trimmed by 2 bases and V by 5 bases; bases with no gene match: 8. Germline V gene sequence: CDR1 SGHNT, CDR2 YYREEE (reference sequence). Here the CDR3 reads CASRSRDSPTDTQYF. In nucleotides, the CDR3 is TGTGCCAGCAGGTCCCGGGACAGCCCCACAGATACGCAGTATTTT.

The chain recombines TRBV19 with TRBJ1-5, with 10 nucleotides matching TRBD1. Germline CDR1 and CDR2: LNHDA and SQIVND (reference sequence). The CDR3 consists of 19 residues. With V trimmed by 3 bases and J by 4 bases, 15 bases remained unmatched. The CDR3: CASSIKGQGPISMNQPQHF. CDR3 nucleotides: TGTGCCAGTAGTATTAAGGGACAGGGGCCCATATCGATGAATCAGCCCCAGCATTTT.

J is TRBJ1-2 and V is TRBV7-2; a possible D gene is TRBD1 (6 bases). Germline lookup yields CDR1 SGHTA and CDR2 FQGNSA. The V end was cut by 0 bases, the J end by 0 bases, with 11 bases between. The CDR3 is 16 residues long. The CDR3 is CASSLAGGSSNYGYTF. The CDR3 DNA reads TGTGCCAGCAGCTTAGCAGGGGGTTCTTCTAACTATGGCTACACCTTC.

The chain uses TRBV5-1 and TRBJ2-7; D might be TRBD1 (5 bases). V was clipped by 2 bases and J by 5 bases, with 14 bases between them. The CDR3 is 14 residues long. Germline V CDR1 and CDR2: SGHRS, YFSETQ. CDR3 amino acids: CASSFRQGTDEQYF. In DNA, the CDR3 is TGCGCCAGCAGCTTCCGGCAGGGTACCGACGAGCAGTACTTC. The variable domain in full, with the rest retrieved from reference TRBV5-1 and TRBJ2-7, is KAGVTQTPRYLIKTRGQQVTLSCSPISGHRSVSWYQQTPGQGLQFLFEYFSETQRNKGNFPGRFSGRQFSNSRSEMNVSTLELGDSALYLCASSFRQGTDEQYFGPGTRLTVT.

The chain carries TRBV9 and TRBJ2-1; 8 positions match TRBD2. The CDR3 extends over 15 amino acids. In germline, CDR1 is SGDLS, CDR2 YYNGEE. The trim removed 3 bases at V and 9 bases at J, leaving 11 bases unmatched. CDR3 loop: CASSASTGLGSEQFF. DNA of the CDR3: TGTGCCAGCAGCGCATCAACGGGACTAGGCAGTGAGCAGTTCTTC.

The V gene is TRBV7-6, the J gene TRBJ1-1; D is perhaps TRBD1 (5 bases). Deletions cut 3 bases from V and 2 bases from J, with 10 bases between. Germline CDR1 SGHVS, CDR2 FNYEAQ. CDR3 size: 14 residues. The CDR3 DNA sequence: TGTGCCAGCAGCTTGAAGCAGGGAAACACTGAAGCTTTCTTT. Protein: CASSLKQGNTEAFF. The full variable domain, with the rest looked up from reference TRBV7-6 and TRBJ1-1, is GAGVSQSPRYKVTKRGQDVALRCDPISGHVSLYWYRQALGQGPEFLTYFNYEAQQDKSGLPNDRFSAERPEGSISTLTIQRTEQRDSAMYRCASSLKQGNTEAFFGQGTRLTVV.

This chain joins TRBV28 and TRBJ1-5, with D maybe TRBD1 (5 bases). The CDR3 consists of 13 residues. V lost 7 bases and J lost 7, with 14 bases in between. Germline loops: CDR1 MDHEN, CDR2 SYDVKM. The CDR3: CASTPRGGQPQHF. The CDR3 coding sequence is TGTGCCAGCACCCCCCGGGGCGGGCAGCCCCAGCATTTT.

The rearrangement uses TRBV6-4 and TRBJ2-3, with a possible D match to TRBD2 (5 bases). Per germline, CDR1 MRHNA and CDR2 SNTAGT. V was pared by 10 bases and J by 6 bases, with 20 bases between. The CDR3 contains 14 residues. CDR3 in amino acids: CATREEDFPDTQYF. The CDR3 DNA sequence: TGTGCCACCCGAGAGGAGGACTTCCCGGATACGCAGTATTTT.

J is TRBJ2-7 and V is TRBV5-6; 12 bases are shared with TRBD2. The CDR3 covers 16 residues. Germline loops: CDR1 SGHDT, CDR2 YYEEEE. V was pared by 4 bases and J by 3 bases, with 8 bases of the junction left unmatched. CDR3 sequence: CASSRLAGGSFYEQYF. CDR3 DNA: TGTGCCAGCAGCCGGCTAGCGGGGGGGTCTTTCTACGAGCAGTACTTC.

This chain links TRBV6-5 with TRBJ1-6, with D unclear. Germline values: CDR1 MNHEY, CDR2 SVGAGI. The CDR3 is made up of 13 amino acids. The V end was cut by 3 bases, the J end by 8 bases, with 8 bases between. The CDR3 coding sequence is TGTGCCAGCAGTTATGGAGCGGATTCACCCCTCCACTTT. Amino acids: CASSYGADSPLHF.

This chain links TRBV7-2 with TRBJ2-5; D possibly corresponds to TRBD2 (5 bases). V was pared by 2 bases and J by 11 bases, with 15 bases between. The CDR3 is made up of 13 amino acids. Germline CDR1 reads SGHTA; CDR2 reads FQGNSA. The CDR3 nucleotides read TGTGCCAGCAGCTTATGGGTCAGATGGGAGCAGTACTTC. Its translation is CASSLWVRWEQYF.

V is TRBV7-8 and J is TRBJ2-1; 8 bases agree with TRBD1. J was trimmed by 10 bases and V by 2 bases; bases with no gene match: 1. The germline V gene encodes CDR1 SGHVS and CDR2 FQNEAQ. CDR3 length: 12 residues. CDR3 coding DNA: TGTGCCAGCAGCTTAAGGGACAGGGAGCAGTTCTTC. This encodes CASSLRDREQFF.